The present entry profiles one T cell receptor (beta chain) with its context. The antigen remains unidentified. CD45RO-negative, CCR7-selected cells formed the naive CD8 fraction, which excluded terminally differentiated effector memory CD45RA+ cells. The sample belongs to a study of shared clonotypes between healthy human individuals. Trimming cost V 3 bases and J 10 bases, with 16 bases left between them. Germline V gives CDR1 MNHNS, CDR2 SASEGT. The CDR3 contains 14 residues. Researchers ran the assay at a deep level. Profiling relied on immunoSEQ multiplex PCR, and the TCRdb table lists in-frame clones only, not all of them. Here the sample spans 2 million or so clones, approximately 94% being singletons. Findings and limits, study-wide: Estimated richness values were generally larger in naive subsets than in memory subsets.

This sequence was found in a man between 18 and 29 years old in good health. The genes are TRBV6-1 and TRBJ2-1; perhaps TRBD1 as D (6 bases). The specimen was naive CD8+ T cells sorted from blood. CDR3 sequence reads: CASSDRGAFGEQFF. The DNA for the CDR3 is TGTGCCAGCAGTGACAGGGGAGCTTTTGGGGAGCAGTTCTTC.